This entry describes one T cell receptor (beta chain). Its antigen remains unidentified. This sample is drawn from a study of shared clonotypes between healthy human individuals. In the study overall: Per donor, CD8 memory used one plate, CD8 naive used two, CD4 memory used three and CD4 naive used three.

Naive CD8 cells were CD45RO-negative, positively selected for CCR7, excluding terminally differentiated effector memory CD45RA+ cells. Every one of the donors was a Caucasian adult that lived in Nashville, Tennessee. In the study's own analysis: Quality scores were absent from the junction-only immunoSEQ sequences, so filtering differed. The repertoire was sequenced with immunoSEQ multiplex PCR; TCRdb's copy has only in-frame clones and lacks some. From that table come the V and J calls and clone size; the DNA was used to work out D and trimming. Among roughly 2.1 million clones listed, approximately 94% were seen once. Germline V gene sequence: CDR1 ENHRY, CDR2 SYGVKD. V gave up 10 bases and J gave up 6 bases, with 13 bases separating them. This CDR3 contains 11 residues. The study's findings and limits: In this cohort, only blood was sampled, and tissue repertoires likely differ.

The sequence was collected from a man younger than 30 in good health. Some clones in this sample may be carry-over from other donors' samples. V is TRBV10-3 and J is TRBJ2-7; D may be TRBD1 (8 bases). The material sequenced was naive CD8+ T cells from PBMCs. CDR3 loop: CATDREGEQYF. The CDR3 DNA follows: TGTGCCACGGACAGGGAGGGCGAGCAGTACTTC.